This TCR beta chain comes out of a study of T cell responses to AZD1222 COVID-19 vaccine (dated by TCRdb to the early 2020s). For the wider study: Because spike-specific TCR depth and breadth did not differ between the two schedules, AZD1222 recipients who got a second dose at roughly 4 weeks were pooled with those who got a second dose at roughly 12 weeks. A total of 233 trial participants underwent TCR sequencing, of whom more than 200 had received two doses of AZD1222 and 26 had received two doses of the MenACWY control vaccine. Trial participants were enrolled by age into 18-55, 56-69 and 70-plus year subgroups, with about 150, 28 and 57 TCR-sequenced participants respectively.

General conclusions and limits of the study: CD4 TCRs associated with the vaccine covered the entire spike protein, and the dominant responses were in regions 160-218 and 743-854. Because no day 14 peak-response samples were available, the repertoires could be characterized only after the peak T cell response. Conclusions about previously exposed vaccinees are limited because only five to seven AZD1222 recipients were SARS-CoV-2 seropositive at baseline. In the small 56-69-year group, the increase in depth fell short of significance, most likely because of low power. Epitopes outside the regions mutated in the B.1.351 and B.1.1.7 variants were reportedly recognized by nearly half of the unique spike-specific TCRs. Most participants were white British and females outnumbered males, and the authors suggested that clonal diversity may have been underestimated. After two AZD1222 doses, spike-specific TCR breadth and depth were significantly higher than at day 0 and than in MenACWY recipients.

The cysteine opens and the phenylalanine closes a CDR3 of 16 amino acids. The retained sequence is limited to the CDR3, 48 bases, with the frame set at the first base. V lost 0 bases and J lost 0 bases; the stretch between them is 10 bases long. As encoded in the germline V gene, CDR1 is SGHRS while CDR2 is YFSETQ. On this clone itself: Its binding antigen is unknown. The input lacks base qualities; no much larger clone sits a single base away. The sample has other DNA sequences that encode this CDR3 too.

The CDR3 regions of human TCRbeta chains were analyzed by immunosequencing. In the paper's pipeline: Repertoire TCRs were checked for matches against a reference library of SARS-CoV-2-specific TCRs that had been generated using the MIRA antigen-specificity platform. Breadth was defined as the fraction of unique TCRs that were SARS-CoV-2-associated, and depth was defined as the fraction of total T cells that were SARS-CoV-2-associated. Using the MIRA data, each spike-specific TCR was assigned both to the spike region to which the TCR was reactive and to a CD4 or CD8 class. Log10-transformed breadth and depth values were compared by one-way ANOVA with Sidak's multiple comparisons tests. TCRdb took this table from immuneACCESS and kept in-frame rearrangements with V and J called. Such tables lack part of the clones; where checked against another copy, unresolved V genes explain under half of the gap, and the rest is unexplained. V and J calls plus clone size are reproduced from that table; the DNA served to infer D and trimming. For this sample there are 150,000 to 200,000 clones; about 90% appear just once. Jointly, the top ten make up 6.1% of the sample.

The time point tag for this specimen amounts to: baseline before first vaccination. Vaccinee samples came from UK trials COV001 and COV002, including a single-blind randomized controlled phase 2/3 trial of AZD1222 (ChAdOx1 nCoV-19) in healthy adults. Trial participant PBMC samples were collected at day 0 and day 28 after the second dose for TCRbeta chain sequencing. This TCR came from an adult in good health. This material consisted of peripheral blood, taken on day 0 of AZD1222 vaccination. This sequence uses TRBV5-1 and TRBJ2-1; the D gene is perhaps TRBD1 or TRBD2, each of them matching over 5 bases. This receptor has the CDR3 CASSLVGDSSYNEQFF. The sequenced DNA is TGCGCCAGCAGCTTGGTGGGGGATAGCTCCTACAATGAGCAGTTCTTC. The entire variable domain, with the stretches around the CDR3 drawn from the reference TRBV5-1 and TRBJ2-1 proteins, is KAGVTQTPRYLIKTRGQQVTLSCSPISGHRSVSWYQQTPGQGLQFLFEYFSETQRNKGNFPGRFSGRQFSNSRSEMNVSTLELGDSALYLCASSLVGDSSYNEQFFGPGTRLTVL.